This record concerns one T cell receptor (beta chain) sequence. No cognate antigen has been identified for it. No base quality values were provided; no much bigger clone lies one nucleotide off. Reading the label with the study, this specimen's treatment or condition is: live attenuated yellow fever vaccine strain. A standard Ficoll-Paque protocol was used to isolate PBMCs from peripheral blood. Dynabeads CD4 and CD8 positive selection kits were used to isolate CD4 and CD8 T-cell fractions. TriZol was used to extract RNA from bulk PBMCs, CD4 and CD8 fractions, and dextramer-positive and dextramer-negative fractions. The entry originates in a study of T cells after yellow fever vaccination (dated by TCRdb to between 2017 and 2020). Regarding the complete study: The SMART-Seq v4 Ultra Low Input RNA kit was used to prepare libraries from fractions with low cell numbers. Blood samples were taken at several timepoints before and after primary and secondary immunization, and bulk PBMC replicates and cell subsets were isolated. Two healthy male donors, one aged 18 to 30 and one aged 30 to 40 years, were included in the cohort. To track T-cell clones before and after primary and booster YFV17D yellow fever vaccination, bulk TCR alpha and beta repertoires were sequenced longitudinally. Paper-wide results and their limitations: After the booster, most of the clones that had expanded following primary vaccination were detected again (almost 98% of CD4 and around 90% of CD8), which suggests that memory was broadly maintained. A small fraction of clonotypes appeared in both the CD4 and CD8 compartments, likely as a result of convergent recombination. The study included only two donors, which limits how far the findings can be generalized. The secondary T-cell response was found to be weaker but faster than the primary response, with a peak reached on day 5 rather than on day 15. Computational filtering was required because FACS-sorted repertoires could contain abundant contaminating clonotypes from the bulk population.

Sequencing used an Illumina NovaSeq 6000. TCR cDNA was synthesized by 5'RACE template switching, through which a universal primer site and unique molecular identifiers were introduced. Priming for cDNA synthesis came from both the TCR alpha and TCR beta constant segments. Library amplification used two PCR steps, and the second PCR step added sample barcodes and sequencing adapters. Sequencing of libraries was performed on Illumina HiSeq 2500 (2x100 bp) or NovaSeq (2x150 bp). The study's processing was this. Demultiplexing of reads and collapsing into UMI consensus sequences were performed with MIGEC, and V(D)J alignment was carried out with MiXCR. Vaccine-responding clonotypes were defined with edgeR using replicate PBMC samples, requiring FDR below 0.01 and a log2 fold change above 5 up to day 15. Each bulk clonotype was labeled CD4 or CD8 based on which sequenced repertoire, CD4 or CD8, contained the clonotype at higher abundance. TCRdb applied fastp at Q25 and MiXCR to the public reads, then kept only in-frame beta chains. Rows matching on CDR3 protein sequence are summarized as one entry with the most common DNA and genes. For this entry, the V and J calls and clone size follow TCRdb and not the study's own pipeline. This sample comprises a few hundred thousand distinct CDR3 sequences, around 4.9% of them detected only once. The biggest ten clones account for 2.5% to 4% of the sample.

V is trimmed back by 1 base and J by 11 bases, and the junction contains 22 bases that no gene match accounts for. From the cysteine through the phenylalanine, the CDR3 covers 18 amino acids. The sequence is cut down to CDR3 DNA, 54 bases in frame from base 1. CDR1 KGHDR and CDR2 SFDVKD were looked up in the germline V gene. The chain links TRBV24-1 with TRBJ2-7; 7 bases in between match TRBD1. The sample consisted of CD4+ T cells sorted from PBMCs, taken on the day of the yellow fever booster vaccination. The TCR was taken from a man between 18 and 29 years old who received the YFV17D yellow fever vaccine. The CDR3 corresponds to CATSDFWEFPGQRDLEYF. The DNA sequence follows: TGTGCCACCAGTGATTTTTGGGAATTCCCGGGACAGCGCGATTTAGAGTACTTC.